The 27 T cell receptor beta chains in this list originate from one sample, sequenced in a study of cytomegalovirus exposure and HLA in healthy donors. Method: immunoSEQ multiplex PCR; TCRdb's copy keeps in-frame clones and lacks some. Of 200,000 to 250,000 clones in the sample, around nine tenths are singletons; the top ten hold 2.6%. Source material: PBMCs. Receptors were obtained from a man aged 18 to 30 in good health and CMV-seronegative.

V usage is TRBV7-2 and J usage is TRBJ2-1; 14 bases agree with TRBD2. V shed 0 bases, J shed 8 bases, and the junction held 3 bases outside the gene matches. The CDR3 is 16 amino acids. CDR1 is SGHTA, CDR2 FQGNSA, per germline. The CDR3 loop reads CASSLAMTSGRDEQFF. CDR3 sequence (DNA): TGTGCCAGCAGCTTAGCGATGACTAGCGGGAGGGATGAGCAGTTCTTC.

This clone was seen a handful of times. This sequence joins TRBV9 and TRBJ1-6, with 8 bases fitting TRBD1. CDR1 and CDR2 from the germline V gene are SGDLS and YYNGEE. The CDR3 is made up of 16 amino acids. Germline trimming cut 3 bases from V and 14 bases from J; bases unmatched to any gene: 16. The CDR3 DNA follows: TGTGCCAGCAGCGCCCACCGGACAGGGAAGCCGGTCACCCTCCACTTT. It encodes CASSAHRTGKPVTLHF.

This clone showed up just once. The chain links TRBV5-4 to TRBJ2-7, with 7 bases aligning to TRBD2. This CDR3 has 16 amino acids. V lost 4 bases and J lost 4; bases outside the gene matches: 14. Per the germline V gene, CDR1 is SGHNT and CDR2 is YYREEE (reference sequence). The CDR3 loop reads CASSPGGVERVYEQYF. For the CDR3, the DNA is TGTGCCAGCAGCCCTGGGGGGGTGGAGCGGGTTTACGAGCAGTACTTC.

This chain uses TRBV28 with TRBJ2-3, with 14 bases lining up with TRBD2. Germline V gives CDR1 MDHEN, CDR2 SYDVKM. CDR3 length: 20 amino acids. V lost 5 bases, J lost 2 bases, and 15 bases stayed unmatched. CDR3 in amino acids: CASSNLRLAGGHPLTDTQYF. For the CDR3, the DNA is TGTGCCAGCAGTAACCTCAGACTAGCGGGGGGGCATCCCCTCACAGATACGCAGTATTTT. The full variable domain, its missing parts supplied by reference TRBV28 and TRBJ2-3, is DVKVTQSSRYLVKRTGEKVFLECVQDMDHENMFWYRQDPGLGLRLIYFSYDVKMKEKGDIPEGYSVSREKKERFSLILESASTNQTSMYLCASSNLRLAGGHPLTDTQYFGPGTRLTVL.

This clone was seen a single time. The chain is built from TRBV27 and TRBJ2-1, with D possibly being TRBD2 (6 bases). Per germline, CDR1 MNHEY and CDR2 SMNVEV (reference sequence). The length of the CDR3 is 16 residues. V was pared by 0 bases and J by 1 base, with 10 bases between. The CDR3 sequence: CASSLSRGRSYNEQFF. The CDR3 coding sequence is TGTGCCAGCAGTTTATCTCGGGGGAGGTCCTACAATGAGCAGTTCTTC.

A single count supports this clone. The chain is built from TRBV4-1 and TRBJ2-1; 14 bases match TRBD2. Trimming at V came to 1 base and at J to 7 bases, leaving 9 bases not matched to a gene. CDR3 length equals 18 residues. Germline lookup yields CDR1 MGHRA and CDR2 YSYEKL. The CDR3 coding sequence is TGCGCCAGCAGCCAAGGCGCCCCGGGACTAGCGGGAGTTAATGAGCAGTTCTTC. It encodes CASSQGAPGLAGVNEQFF.

The V and J genes are TRBV15 and TRBJ2-3, with TRBD2 matching 7 bases. Germline V gene data show CDR1 as LNHNV and CDR2 as YYDKDF (reference sequence). With 8 bases clipped from V and 4 bases from J, the junction kept 9 bases outside the gene matches. The CDR3 runs to 14 residues. The DNA for the CDR3 is TGTGCCACCGGAGGCGGGAGTGCCTCAGATACGCAGTATTTT. Protein sequence: CATGGGSASDTQYF.

In regard to this clone: Additional DNA sequences in this sample encode the identical CDR3. This chain uses TRBV5-6 with TRBJ2-3; the D is unclear. Trimming took off 5 bases at V and 1 base at J, with 5 bases between the two ends. The CDR3 runs to 12 residues. The germline gives CDR1 SGHDT, CDR2 YYEEEE. The CDR3 sequence: CASSFGTDTQYF. The CDR3 nucleotides read TGTGCCAGCAGTTTCGGCACAGATACGCAGTATTTT.

The chain joins TRBV21-1 to TRBJ1-2; the table's D call, TRBD1, was not checked against the DNA. TRBV21-1 is described as a pseudogene. The CDR3 loop spans 15 amino acids. The CDR3 protein is CASSKFGGFNYGYTF. The CDR3 DNA follows: TGTGCCAGCAGCAAGTTTGGGGGCTTTAACTATGGCTACACCTTC.

With respect to this clone: Within the sample, other DNA sequences also encode this same CDR3. CDR3 residues: CASSLEPSSYEQYF. The CDR3 DNA follows: TGCGCCAGCAGCTTGGAACCGAGCTCCTACGAGCAGTACTTC. The V and J genes are TRBV5-1 and TRBJ2-7, with D unresolved. The germline V gene has CDR1 SGHRS and CDR2 YFSETQ. V was clipped by 0 bases and J by 0 bases, with 7 bases between them. The CDR3 contains 14 residues.

In this sample, this clone turned up a few times. The V gene is TRBV7-9, the J gene TRBJ2-7; a possible D gene is TRBD2 (5 bases). CDR3 length: 16 residues. The ends were cut back, 0 bases at V and 0 bases at J, with 12 bases in the middle. CDR1 SEHNR and CDR2 FQNEAQ come from the germline V gene (reference sequence). CDR3 protein: CASSLAGKSGSYEQYF. CDR3 nucleotide sequence: TGTGCCAGCAGCTTAGCCGGGAAGTCGGGCTCCTACGAGCAGTACTTC.

This sequence joins TRBV9 and TRBJ1-6; possibly TRBD1 for D (5 bases). V shed 3 bases and J shed 0 bases, with 16 bases lying between them. The CDR3 contains 18 residues. In germline, CDR1 is SGDLS, CDR2 YYNGEE. The DNA of the CDR3 is TGTGCCAGCAGCGCCTCAACAGGTGTGAGCTCCTATAATTCACCCCTCCACTTT. This translates into CASSASTGVSSYNSPLHF.

This clone was observed once. V gene TRBV7-9 combines with J gene TRBJ2-2, with D perhaps matching TRBD1 (5 bases). The CDR3 extends over 13 amino acids. Trimming cost V 6 bases and J 6 bases, with 11 bases left between them. Per germline, CDR1 SEHNR and CDR2 FQNEAQ (reference sequence). The CDR3 loop is CASRSGFAGELFF. The CDR3 DNA is TGTGCCAGCAGGTCAGGGTTCGCCGGGGAGCTGTTTTTT.

The V and J genes are TRBV27 and TRBJ2-2, with a weak D call TRBD2 (6 bases). There are 13 residues in the CDR3. Trimming pared 7 bases from V and 7 bases from J, leaving 13 bases between. Germline values: CDR1 MNHEY, CDR2 SMNVEV (reference sequence). The CDR3 DNA sequence: TGTGCCAGCAAAAGGGTCGGGAGCGGGGAGCTGTTTTTT. Translated, it gives CASKRVGSGELFF.

V gene TRBV5-6 combines with J gene TRBJ2-5; D is ambiguous. Germline V gene lookup returns CDR1 SGHDT and CDR2 YYEEEE. Trimming shortened V by 0 bases and J by 2 bases, and 5 bases separated the two germline ends. The CDR3 loop spans 13 amino acids. The CDR3 reads CASSLGSQETQYF. Here the CDR3 DNA reads TGTGCCAGCAGCTTGGGCAGTCAAGAGACCCAGTACTTC.

This clone was counted a few times. V and J are TRBV2 and TRBJ1-5, with 7 bases aligning to TRBD1. V lost 5 bases to trimming and J lost 2 bases; unmatched junction nucleotides: 6. Germline CDR1 and CDR2: SNHLY and FYNNEI. The length of the CDR3 is 15 residues. The CDR3 protein is CASSIRDSGNQPQHF. The CDR3 coding sequence is TGTGCCAGCAGTATCCGGGACAGTGGCAATCAGCCCCAGCATTTT.

J is TRBJ2-3 and V is TRBV4-3; 7 bases match TRBD2. The CDR3 has 16 amino acids. V lost 0 bases to trimming and J lost 3 bases; unmatched junction nucleotides: 6. Germline V lookup: CDR1 LGHNA, CDR2 YSLEER. For the CDR3, the DNA is TGCGCCAGCAGCCAAGATGGGCGGGAGCTGACAGATACGCAGTATTTT. Its translation is CASSQDGRELTDTQYF.

On this clone itself: The CDR3 ends on some other residue instead of the conserved phenylalanine or tryptophan, so this is likely a read error. The limits of the CDR3 on the DNA are not certain, so only TCRdb's listed CDR3 is given. The chain uses TRBV18 and TRBJ1-1; TRBD1 reflects the table's D call only, with no check against the DNA. The CDR3 spans 10 residues, counting both ends. The germline gives CDR1 KGHSH, CDR2 LQKENI. The CDR3 region is CASSPPDNGP.

The chain carries TRBV28 and TRBJ2-1; 8 bases are a match to TRBD2. CDR1 MDHEN and CDR2 SYDVKM come from the germline V gene. V dropped 6 bases and J dropped 10; count of bases not matched to a gene: 17. The CDR3 loop spans 16 amino acids. The CDR3 here is CASSFLATLAGGEQFF. The CDR3, as DNA: TGTGCCAGCAGCTTTTTAGCTACTCTAGCGGGTGGCGAGCAGTTCTTC.

The chain uses TRBV27 and TRBJ2-3; 7 nucleotides line up with TRBD2. The CDR3 contains 15 residues. Germline-derived CDR1 and CDR2 are MNHEY and SMNVEV (reference sequence). Unmatched junction bases numbered 5, after V lost 2 bases and J lost 3 bases. The CDR3 bases are TGTGCCAGCAGTTTACGAGCCGGGAGGACAGATACGCAGTATTTT. It encodes CASSLRAGRTDTQYF.

This sequence joins TRBV6-1 and TRBJ1-5; 10 bases are a match to TRBD1. Germline V CDR1 and CDR2: MNHNS, SASEGT. Germline trimming cut 6 bases from V and 3 bases from J; bases unmatched to any gene: 5. This CDR3 spans 15 amino acids. CDR3 amino acids: CASRPGTGDNQPQHF. CDR3 DNA: TGTGCCAGCAGGCCTGGGACAGGGGACAATCAGCCCCAGCATTTT.

The chain uses TRBV15 and TRBJ1-6, with 8 bases lining up with TRBD1. The CDR3 consists of 14 residues. With 3 bases clipped from V and 8 bases from J, the junction kept 3 bases outside the gene matches. Germline CDR1 is LNHNV and CDR2 is YYDKDF (reference sequence). Here the CDR3 DNA reads TGTGCCACCAGCAGGGACAGGGCCGATTCACCCCTCCACTTT. Its protein is CATSRDRADSPLHF.

The chain recombines TRBV7-8 with TRBJ2-3; D is possibly TRBD1 (6 bases). This CDR3 has 14 residues. The ends were cut back, 8 bases at V and 5 bases at J, with 17 bases in the middle. CDR1 SGHVS and CDR2 FQNEAQ come from the germline V gene. CDR3 sequence: CASQQGRGLDTQYF. CDR3 DNA sequence: TGTGCCAGCCAACAGGGAAGGGGTTTAGATACGCAGTATTTT.

V and J are TRBV4-2 and TRBJ1-3; D is possibly TRBD1 (5 bases). Per the germline V gene, CDR1 is LGHNA and CDR2 is YNFKEQ. The V gene lost 0 bases and the J gene lost 4 bases, with 13 bases spanning the gap. The CDR3 has 16 residues. DNA of the CDR3: TGTGCCAGCAGCCAAGAGGGCGGGGCGAGGGGAAACACCATATATTTT. It codes for CASSQEGGARGNTIYF.

J is TRBJ2-5 and V is TRBV5-1, with D perhaps matching TRBD1 (5 bases). The CDR3 loop spans 17 amino acids. V shed 1 base and J shed 4 bases, with 20 bases lying between them. Germline V CDR1 and CDR2: SGHRS, YFSETQ. DNA for the CDR3: TGCGCCAGCAGCTTGCGCTCTCGACGGCAGGGAAGAGAGACCCAGTACTTC. Amino acids: CASSLRSRRQGRETQYF. The full variable domain, in which reference TRBV5-1 and TRBJ2-5 provide the parts outside the CDR3, is KAGVTQTPRYLIKTRGQQVTLSCSPISGHRSVSWYQQTPGQGLQFLFEYFSETQRNKGNFPGRFSGRQFSNSRSEMNVSTLELGDSALYLCASSLRSRRQGRETQYFGPGTRLLVL.

This clone has a handful of counts. As DNA, the CDR3 is TGTGCCAGCAGCTCAACGGGGAGGGCCCTGGGCACCGGGGAGCTGTTTTTT. Translating it yields CASSSTGRALGTGELFF. V is TRBV11-2 and J is TRBJ2-2; TRBD2 aligns across 7 bases. The CDR3 length is 17 residues. The V gene end was trimmed by 4 bases and the J gene end by 4 bases; junction bases not matched to a gene: 12. Per germline, CDR1 SGHAT and CDR2 FQNNGV.

V is TRBV5-1 and J is TRBJ2-1, with D tentatively TRBD2 (6 bases). Per germline, CDR1 SGHRS and CDR2 YFSETQ. This CDR3 is 13 amino acids long. V shed 5 bases and J shed 8 bases, with 14 bases lying between them. The DNA of the CDR3 is TGCGCCAGCAGGGGCGGGGCCCTGTATGAGCAGTTCTTC. Its protein is CASRGGALYEQFF.